These 13 T cell receptor beta chains were sequenced from one sample in a study of cytomegalovirus exposure and HLA in healthy donors. The study ran its PCR with 60 Vbeta and 13 Jbeta primers. Data came from immunoSEQ multiplex PCR; TCRdb stores just in-frame clones and leaves some out. In the table there are about 120,000 clones, 80% of which are singletons. Sequenced: PBMCs. All receptors derive from a man aged 25-40 years in good health and CMV-seronegative.

The chain is built from TRBV27 and TRBJ2-3; the D is unclear. Germline-derived CDR1 and CDR2 are MNHEY and SMNVEV (reference sequence). CDR3 length: 16 amino acids. V was cut by 6 bases and J by 0 bases, with 16 bases left in between. In DNA form, the CDR3 reads TGTGCCAGCAGGCCCTGGGCAGACGAGAGCACAGATACGCAGTATTTT. This translates into CASRPWADESTDTQYF.

The rearrangement uses TRBV11-2 and TRBJ2-5; 9 bases are a match to TRBD2. The CDR3 spans 16 residues. V shed 2 bases and J 4 bases; nucleotides not matched to a gene: 8. The V gene's germline CDR1 is SGHAT and CDR2 FQNNGV. The CDR3 DNA reads TGTGCCAGCAGCTTAAATTGGCGGGAGGGCCGAGAGACCCAGTACTTC. Translating gives CASSLNWREGRETQYF.

In the case of this clone: The junction differs from germline at one of its ends, possibly a read error. The chain recombines TRBV27 with TRBJ1-5; D ambiguous. This CDR3 region has 14 residues. From germline, CDR1 is MNHEY and CDR2 SMNVEV (reference sequence). The CDR3, as DNA: TGTGCCAGCGGTACAACTGTGGGCAATCAGCCCCAGAATTTT. It is translated as CASGTTVGNQPQNF.

The J gene is TRBJ2-7, the V gene TRBV29-1; tentative D call: TRBD1 (5 bases). The CDR3 length is 12 residues. V was cut by 3 bases and J by 2 bases, with 8 bases left in between. Germline CDR1 is SQVTM and CDR2 is ANQGSEA. Written as DNA, the CDR3 is TGCAGCGTTGAGACAGCCCCCTACGAGCAGTACTTC. Translated: CSVETAPYEQYF.

The V and J genes are TRBV28 and TRBJ2-2; TRBD2 matches at 8 bases. CDR3 size: 14 residues. V was pared by 5 bases and J by 6 bases, with 5 bases of the junction left unmatched. The germline V gene encodes CDR1 MDHEN and CDR2 SYDVKM. The CDR3 loop reads CASSPPGGPGELFF. CDR3 DNA: TGTGCCAGCAGTCCCCCGGGAGGGCCCGGGGAGCTGTTTTTT.

This rearrangement joins TRBV6-1 to TRBJ2-6; 9 bases align to TRBD2. Germline V gene sequence: CDR1 MNHNS, CDR2 SASEGT. Trimming cost V 3 bases and J 4 bases; bases outside gene matches: 4. This CDR3 spans 16 amino acids. Written as DNA, the CDR3 is TGTGCCAGCAGTGAGCGGGGGGGGTCGGGGGCCAACGTCCTGACTTTC. Amino acid sequence: CASSERGGSGANVLTF.

The V gene is TRBV19, the J gene TRBJ1-1, with TRBD1 matching over 7 bases. The J segment lost 0 bases and the V segment lost 6 bases, leaving 7 bases of the junction unmatched. The CDR3 sequence is 15 residues long. The germline V gene encodes CDR1 LNHDA and CDR2 SQIVND (reference sequence). CDR3 sequence: CASREPGQLNTEAFF. The CDR3 coding sequence is TGTGCCAGTAGGGAACCGGGACAGTTGAACACTGAAGCTTTCTTT.

V and J are TRBV30 and TRBJ2-1; 9 bases align to TRBD2. CDR3 size: 12 residues. Germline V CDR1 and CDR2: GTSNPN, SVGIG (reference sequence). V was pared by 5 bases and J by 4 bases, with 0 bases of the junction left unmatched. The CDR3 coding sequence is TGTGCCTGGGGACTAGCGTACAATGAGCAGTTCTTC. This sequence encodes CAWGLAYNEQFF.

About this clone: Other DNA sequences in the sample encode the same CDR3. CDR3 in amino acids: CASSIDRDEKLFF. The CDR3 DNA sequence: TGTGCCAGCAGCATCGACAGGGATGAAAAACTGTTTTTT. The chain has TRBV7-2 and TRBJ1-4; 7 positions agree with TRBD1. The CDR3 length is 13 residues. V dropped 5 bases and J dropped 6; count of bases not matched to a gene: 3. Germline values: CDR1 SGHTA, CDR2 FQGNSA.

The chain uses TRBV27 and TRBJ2-7; TRBD1 agrees at 10 bases. Losses at the gene ends were 5 bases for V and 1 base for J; bases not matched to a gene: 5. CDR1 MNHEY and CDR2 SMNVEV come from the germline V gene (reference sequence). This CDR3 is 15 amino acids long. The CDR3, as DNA: TGTGCCAGCAGTCAGGGACAGGGGACATCCTACGAGCAGTACTTC. Translation gives CASSQGQGTSYEQYF.

This clone was counted between two and nine times. CDR3: CASSEPGQRNEKLFF. The CDR3, as DNA: TGTGCCAGCAGCGAGCCGGGACAGCGGAATGAAAAACTGTTTTTT. The rearrangement links TRBV6-1 to TRBJ1-4, with 7 positions matching TRBD1. The germline gives CDR1 MNHNS, CDR2 SASEGT. The CDR3 contains 15 residues. The trim removed 6 bases at V and 5 bases at J, leaving 9 bases unmatched.

This chain connects TRBV6-5 to TRBJ1-2, with D possibly TRBD1 on 5 matching bases. This CDR3 is 14 amino acids long. The V gene lost 5 bases and the J gene lost 7 bases, with 17 bases spanning the gap. Germline CDR1 is MNHEY and CDR2 is SVGAGI. The CDR3 here is CASSHLGGSGGYTF. CDR3 coding DNA: TGTGCCAGCAGTCACTTGGGGGGTTCGGGTGGCTACACCTTC.

This clone was seen more than once but under ten times. The rearrangement uses TRBV5-6 and TRBJ1-3, with D tentatively TRBD1 (6 bases). The ends were cut back, 3 bases at V and 4 bases at J, with 14 bases in the middle. CDR1 SGHDT and CDR2 YYEEEE come from the germline V gene. The CDR3 has 15 amino acids. The CDR3 coding sequence is TGTGCCAGCAGCTGGGGGCAAACGGCCGGAAACACCATATATTTT. This codes for CASSWGQTAGNTIYF. Full variable domain (remainder filled in from reference TRBV5-6 and TRBJ1-3): DAGVTQSPTHLIKTRGQQVTLRCSPKSGHDTVSWYQQALGQGPQFIFQYYEEEERQRGNFPDRFSGHQFPNYSSELNVNALLLGDSALYLCASSWGQTAGNTIYFGEGSWLTVV.